What follows are 21 T cell receptor beta chains derived from one specimen sequenced in a study of blood T cell repertoires in COVID-19. Produced via immunoSEQ multiplex PCR; TCRdb's table is partial and in-frame only. Here the sample spans 100,000 to 150,000 clones, approximately 81% being singletons. Sequences were obtained from peripheral blood. The source of these receptors is a woman aged 25 to 39 who had recovered from COVID-19.

This chain connects TRBV6-5 to TRBJ1-4, with a possible D match to TRBD1 (5 bases). Germline V gives CDR1 MNHEY, CDR2 SVGAGI. Trimming pared 6 bases from V and 5 bases from J, leaving 13 bases between. The CDR3 runs 14 residues. CDR3 residues: CASRETARNEKLFF. For the CDR3, the DNA is TGTGCCAGCAGAGAGACAGCCAGGAATGAAAAACTGTTTTTT.

The gene calls are TRBV10-3 and TRBJ2-5, with 7 positions matching TRBD2. With 0 bases clipped from V and 3 bases from J, the junction kept 1 base outside the gene matches. The CDR3 runs 14 residues. CDR1 is ENHRY and CDR2 is SYGVKD in the germline V gene. The CDR3 loop reads CAISESGGEETQYF. CDR3 coding DNA: TGTGCCATCAGTGAGTCGGGAGGGGAAGAGACCCAGTACTTC.

This clone has only a few counts. The V and J genes are TRBV10-1 and TRBJ1-2; D is unclear. Germline CDR1 and CDR2: WNHNN and SYGVQD (reference sequence). CDR3 length equals 13 residues. Trimming pared 9 bases from V and 5 bases from J, leaving 16 bases between. The CDR3 reads CARNGDYRYGYTF. DNA for the CDR3: TGCGCCAGGAACGGAGACTATAGGTATGGCTACACCTTC.

This clone was recorded once. The chain recombines TRBV27 with TRBJ1-5; 10 bases match TRBD1. CDR3 length: 16 amino acids. With V trimmed by 3 bases and J by 5 bases, 7 bases remained unmatched. Germline V CDR1 and CDR2: MNHEY, SMNVEV (reference sequence). The CDR3 loop reads CASSFLAGTGDQPQHF. The CDR3 DNA reads as TGTGCCAGCAGTTTCCTCGCCGGGACAGGGGATCAGCCCCAGCATTTT.

The chain employs TRBV4-1 and TRBJ1-1, with a tentative D call TRBD1 (6 bases). CDR3 length: 14 residues. The germline CDR1 and CDR2 sequences are MGHRA and YSYEKL. Trimming shortened V by 5 bases and J by 4 bases, and 14 bases separated the two germline ends. This CDR3 reads CASSTTGKSTEAFF. DNA of the CDR3: TGCGCCAGCAGCACCACAGGGAAGAGCACTGAAGCTTTCTTT.

The sample holds one count of this clone. The chain joins TRBV3-1 (or the pseudogene TRBV3-2) to TRBJ2-1, with 8 bases that match TRBD1. The CDR3 has 13 amino acids. The germline V gene has CDR1 LGHDT and CDR2 YNNKEL (reference sequence). Losses at the gene ends were 2 bases for V and 7 bases for J; bases not matched to a gene: 1. CDR3 in amino acids: CASSQNRGNEQFF. The CDR3 DNA is TGTGCCAGCAGCCAAAACAGGGGGAATGAGCAGTTCTTC.

A remark on this clone: The sample has other DNA sequences that encode this CDR3 too. V gene TRBV3-1 (or the pseudogene TRBV3-2) combines with J gene TRBJ2-3; maybe TRBD1 (6 bases). The germline gives CDR1 LGHDT, CDR2 YNNKEL (reference sequence). V was pared by 4 bases and J by 0 bases, with 11 bases between. This CDR3 region has 15 residues. CDR3 in DNA: TGTGCCAGCAGCCCGACAGGTACTAGCACAGATACGCAGTATTTT. Encoded protein: CASSPTGTSTDTQYF.

This clone has more than one count but fewer than ten. The rearrangement uses TRBV5-1 and TRBJ2-1, with no clear D. Germline loops: CDR1 SGHRS, CDR2 YFSETQ. CDR3 size: 16 residues. V lost 0 bases and J lost 4, with 14 bases in between. CDR3 DNA sequence: TGCGCCAGCAGCTTGGCGGCGGCTTACTCTTACAATGAGCAGTTCTTC. Residues: CASSLAAAYSYNEQFF. Looking up the rest from reference TRBV5-1 and TRBJ2-1 gives the full variable domain: KAGVTQTPRYLIKTRGQQVTLSCSPISGHRSVSWYQQTPGQGLQFLFEYFSETQRNKGNFPGRFSGRQFSNSRSEMNVSTLELGDSALYLCASSLAAAYSYNEQFFGPGTRLTVL.

The rearrangement joins TRBV6-5 to TRBJ1-2, with 7 bases fitting TRBD1. The J segment lost 4 bases and the V segment lost 6 bases, leaving 8 bases of the junction unmatched. Germline V CDR1 and CDR2: MNHEY, SVGAGI. The CDR3 runs to 14 residues. CDR3 in DNA: TGTGCCAGCAGGCCGGGACAGCGCTCCTATGGCTACACCTTC. It is translated as CASRPGQRSYGYTF.

CDR3 DNA sequence: TGTGCCAGCTCACCATACGGTAGCAAAGGTGAAACTAACTATGGCTACACCTTC. Its protein product is CASSPYGSKGETNYGYTF. This chain links TRBV18 with TRBJ1-2; unclear D gene. Trimming removed 2 bases from V and 0 bases from J, with 19 bases in between. This CDR3 region has 18 residues. Germline V CDR1 and CDR2: KGHSH, LQKENI.

The rearrangement links TRBV3-1 (or the pseudogene TRBV3-2) to TRBJ1-6; 8 positions match TRBD1. The CDR3 spans 15 residues. V trimming: 4 bases; J trimming: 8 bases; junction bases outside the gene matches: 7. Germline-derived CDR1 and CDR2 are LGHDT and YNNKEL (reference sequence). Here the CDR3 reads CASSRTGRTDSPLHF. CDR3 DNA: TGTGCCAGCAGCCGGACAGGGCGTACGGATTCACCCCTCCACTTT.

The rearrangement links TRBV7-6 to TRBJ1-2; tentatively, D is TRBD1 (6 bases). With 4 bases removed from V and 8 bases from J, the gap between germline ends came to 17 bases. The CDR3 length is 14 residues. Germline lookup yields CDR1 SGHVS and CDR2 FNYEAQ. The CDR3 DNA sequence: TGTGCCAGCAGCTCGCACCGGGACAATCAAGGCTACACCTTC. Translation gives CASSSHRDNQGYTF.

The gene calls are TRBV13 and TRBJ2-1; 13 positions match TRBD2. The CDR3 loop spans 16 amino acids. Germline assignment: CDR1 PRHDT and CDR2 FYEKMQ (reference sequence). V lost 4 bases and J lost 12; bases outside the gene matches: 12. The CDR3 loop is CASSSTGLAGPPRQFF. In nucleotides, the CDR3 is TGTGCCAGCAGCTCAACGGGACTAGCGGGACCTCCACGGCAGTTCTTC.

Concerning this clone itself: This CDR3 is also generated by other DNA sequences in the sample. CDR3 DNA: TGTGCCAGCTCACCTGATCGGGGAGGGAATCAGCCCCAGCATTTT. It translates to CASSPDRGGNQPQHF. The gene calls are TRBV18 and TRBJ1-5, with unresolved D. The CDR3 covers 15 residues. Trimming pared 3 bases from V and 4 bases from J, leaving 13 bases between. Germline V lookup: CDR1 KGHSH, CDR2 LQKENI. Filled out from reference TRBV18 and TRBJ1-5, the complete variable domain reads NAGVMQNPRHLVRRRGQEARLRCSPMKGHSHVYWYRQLPEEGLKFMVYLQKENIIDESGMPKERFSAEFPKEGPSILRIQQVVRGDSAAYFCASSPDRGGNQPQHFGDGTRLSIL.

V gene TRBV5-1 combines with J gene TRBJ2-1, with 10 bases fitting TRBD2. This CDR3 comprises 16 residues. V was clipped by 3 bases and J by 8 bases; unmatched bases: 11. Germline V lookup: CDR1 SGHRS, CDR2 YFSETQ. The CDR3 protein is CASSSLSSGSFDEQFF. The CDR3 DNA is TGCGCCAGCAGCTCCCTCTCTAGCGGGAGTTTCGATGAGCAGTTCTTC.

This chain connects TRBV3-1 (or the pseudogene TRBV3-2) to TRBJ2-3, with 11 bases aligning to TRBD2. The trim removed 4 bases at V and 10 bases at J, leaving 10 bases unmatched. The germline V gene has CDR1 LGHDT and CDR2 YNNKEL (reference sequence). This CDR3 spans 15 amino acids. CDR3 amino acids: CASSLGTSGGEPQYF. For the CDR3, the DNA is TGTGCCAGCAGCCTCGGTACTAGCGGGGGTGAGCCGCAGTATTTT.

The chain couples TRBV2 to TRBJ2-5; 8 positions match TRBD1. Germline CDR1 and CDR2: SNHLY and FYNNEI. V shed 2 bases and J 2 bases; nucleotides not matched to a gene: 1. CDR3 length: 14 amino acids. The CDR3 DNA is TGTGCCAGCAGTGAATACAGGGGGCAAGAGACCCAGTACTTC. This codes for CASSEYRGQETQYF.

V and J are TRBV5-1 and TRBJ2-1; D not certain. Looked up from germline, CDR1 is SGHRS and CDR2 is YFSETQ. The CDR3 has 11 residues. V was pared by 2 bases and J by 7 bases, with 4 bases between. The CDR3 DNA reads TGCGCCAGCAGCTTTAAAAATGAGCAGTTCTTC. The encoded protein is CASSFKNEQFF.

V is TRBV6-6 and J is TRBJ2-1; 11 nucleotides line up with TRBD2. In germline, CDR1 is MNHNY, CDR2 SVGAGI (reference sequence). The CDR3 sequence is 18 residues long. V dropped 5 bases and J dropped 5; count of bases not matched to a gene: 14. CDR3 coding DNA: TGTGCCAGCAGTCCGACTAGCGGGATAAGATTCCTACACAATGAGCAGTTCTTC. It yields the protein CASSPTSGIRFLHNEQFF.

The chain uses TRBV19 and TRBJ1-5, with a possible D match to TRBD1 (5 bases). The CDR3 is 15 amino acids. Germline CDR1 LNHDA, CDR2 SQIVND (reference sequence). The V and J ends lost 5 bases and 2 bases respectively, with 13 bases between them. CDR3: CASSVQGGGNQPQHF. The CDR3 DNA follows: TGTGCCAGTAGTGTGCAGGGCGGAGGCAATCAGCCCCAGCATTTT. The full variable domain, with the rest looked up from reference TRBV19 and TRBJ1-5, is DGGITQSPKYLFRKEGQNVTLSCEQNLNHDAMYWYRQDPGQGLRLIYYSQIVNDFQKGDIAEGYSVSREKKESFPLTVTSAQKNPTAFYLCASSVQGGGNQPQHFGDGTRLSIL.

The chain joins TRBV5-5 to TRBJ2-3; 7 nucleotides agree with TRBD2. Trimming cost V 3 bases and J 0 bases; bases outside gene matches: 7. Looked up from germline, CDR1 is SGHKS and CDR2 is YYEKEE (reference sequence). This CDR3 contains 16 residues. The CDR3 protein is CASSSSSGKSTDTQYF. The CDR3 nucleotides read TGTGCCAGCAGCTCTTCTAGCGGAAAGAGCACAGATACGCAGTATTTT.